The 22 T cell receptor beta chains below all came from one sample that was sequenced in a study of post-analysis software for immune sequencing data (dated by TCRdb to between 2014 and 2016). What the research found in general, with its limitations: Significantly higher frequencies in patients than in controls were found for roughly 5 TRBV segments, including TRBV5-6, TRBV5-1 and TRBV20-1.

The library was made by PCR. Data came from an Illumina HiSeq 2500. To reduce PCR and sequencing biases, unique molecular identifiers were built into the TCR beta cDNA libraries. Through fastp at Q25 and MiXCR, TCRdb rebuilt clones from the public reads, retaining in-frame beta chains. Each entry merges the rows of one CDR3 protein and shows their most common DNA and genes. The table for this sample lists about 800,000 distinct CDR3 sequences; less than 35% of them were counted only once. The ten largest make up around 0.56% of the sample. These receptors lack a known antigen. Sequenced input: blood. Every receptor here comes from a girl aged 5 to 17 with multiple sclerosis.

V is TRBV4-3 and J is TRBJ2-7; TRBD1 is a possible D gene (5 bases). This CDR3 has 13 amino acids. The germline gives CDR1 LGHNA, CDR2 YSLEER. Trimming stripped 2 bases from V and 4 bases from J, with 9 bases between. The CDR3 protein is CASSQYQGYEQYF. CDR3 nucleotides: TGCGCCAGCAGCCAATACCAGGGTTACGAGCAGTACTTC.

Written as DNA, the CDR3 is TGTGCCAGCAGCGTACTACAGCAGATGGGCAATGAGCAGTTCTTC. Its protein is CASSVLQQMGNEQFF. This chain uses TRBV9 with TRBJ2-1; D not certain. This CDR3 has 15 amino acids. CDR1 and CDR2 (germline): SGDLS, YYNGEE. V lost 1 base and J lost 6, with 14 bases in between.

The chain employs TRBV20-1 and TRBJ2-1; no reliable D call. V was trimmed by 6 bases and J by 4 bases, leaving 7 bases between them. The CDR3 is 11 amino acids. Germline V gene data show CDR1 as DFQATT and CDR2 as SNEGSKA (reference sequence). CDR3 protein: CSAKIYNEQFF. As DNA, the CDR3 is TGCAGTGCCAAGATATACAATGAGCAGTTCTTC.

The gene calls are TRBV2 and TRBJ2-5; 7 nucleotides line up with TRBD1. Looked up from germline, CDR1 is SNHLY and CDR2 is FYNNEI. The length of the CDR3 is 14 residues. J gave up 11 bases and V 0 bases, and 9 bases lay outside the gene matches. The CDR3 nucleotides read TGTGCCAGCAGTGAAGCAGGGGGCGGGCGAGAGCAGTACTTC. This translates into CASSEAGGGREQYF.

The rearrangement joins TRBV29-1 to TRBJ2-1, with a weak D call TRBD1 (6 bases). Looked up from germline, CDR1 is SQVTM and CDR2 is ANQGSEA. Trimming pared 7 bases from V and 6 bases from J, leaving 13 bases between. This CDR3 contains 12 residues. The CDR3 loop is CSGGWGPNEQFF. Here the CDR3 DNA reads TGCAGCGGGGGGTGGGGGCCCAATGAGCAGTTCTTC.

This clonotype was found a few times. This chain connects TRBV6-2 or TRBV6-3 to TRBJ2-3, with D unresolved. Germline loops: CDR1 MNHEY, CDR2 SVGEGT. V was clipped by 7 bases and J by 4 bases, with 12 bases between them. CDR3 length: 13 amino acids. The CDR3 loop is CASTDPSADTQYF. CDR3 coding DNA: TGTGCCAGCACCGACCCCTCGGCAGATACGCAGTATTTT.

Details on this clonotype: Germline is not matched at one junction end, which may reflect a read error. CDR3 coding DNA: TGCGCCAGCAGCCAAGCGGGACAGACCTATGGCTGCACCTTC. Its protein product is CASSQAGQTYGCTF. J is TRBJ1-2 and V is TRBV4-1; 7 bases line up with TRBD1. This CDR3 has 14 amino acids. CDR1 and CDR2 (germline): MGHRA, YSYEKL.

V usage is TRBV29-1 and J usage is TRBJ2-7, with 8 bases that match TRBD2. There are 15 residues in the CDR3. Germline V gene sequence: CDR1 SQVTM, CDR2 ANQGSEA. The trim removed 2 bases at V and 5 bases at J, leaving 11 bases unmatched. In DNA, the CDR3 is TGCAGCGTTGAAACCCCCCAGCGGGAGACCCACGAGCAGTACTTC. Its translation is CSVETPQRETHEQYF.

This clonotype was picked up a small number of times. This chain uses TRBV20-1 with TRBJ2-4, with a weak D call TRBD1 (6 bases). Looked up from germline, CDR1 is DFQATT and CDR2 is SNEGSKA (reference sequence). V lost 1 base and J lost 7, with 14 bases in between. This CDR3 contains 14 residues. The CDR3 region has the DNA TGCAGTGCTAGAGGTTGGCAGGGGTCGAACATTCAGTACTTC. Its protein product is CSARGWQGSNIQYF.

This sequence joins TRBV20-1 and TRBJ1-5; the D gene is possibly TRBD1 (5 bases). In germline, CDR1 is DFQATT, CDR2 SNEGSKA (reference sequence). This CDR3 contains 14 residues. V was cut by 3 bases and J by 0 bases, with 9 bases left in between. The CDR3 bases are TGCAGTGCTAGTGGGGGGGATAGCAATCAGCCCCAGCATTTT. This sequence encodes CSASGGDSNQPQHF.

Comment on this clonotype: The junction does not match germline at one end; this may be a read error. This chain joins TRBV7-9 and TRBJ1-2, with D maybe TRBD1 (6 bases). The CDR3 contains 15 residues. Germline CDR1 is SEHNR and CDR2 is FQNEAQ (reference sequence). The CDR3 bases are TGTGCCAGCGGCTTAGCGGGACAATACAACTATGGCTACACCTTC. Its protein is CASGLAGQYNYGYTF.

This clonotype has more than one count but fewer than ten. This rearrangement joins TRBV20-1 to TRBJ2-3; D ambiguous. Germline values: CDR1 DFQATT, CDR2 SNEGSKA (reference sequence). The CDR3 is made up of 13 amino acids. V shed 2 bases and J shed 0 bases, with 6 bases lying between them. CDR3 amino acids: CSARQASTDTQYF. The CDR3, as DNA: TGCAGTGCTAGACAGGCTAGCACAGATACGCAGTATTTT.

As to this clonotype: Since no conserved phenylalanine or tryptophan closes the CDR3, a read error is the likely cause. The rearrangement uses TRBV7-8 and TRBJ1-5; 7 positions agree with TRBD1. The CDR3 is 16 residues long. Trimming took 2 bases from V and 1 from J; bases not matched to a gene: 5. Per germline, CDR1 SGHVS and CDR2 FQNEAQ. The CDR3 DNA reads as TGTGCCAGCAGCTTATACCCGACAGGGAGCAATCAGCCCCAGCATTGT. Its protein is CASSLYPTGSNQPQHC.

This clonotype was detected a few times. This chain joins TRBV5-1 and TRBJ2-3, with D possibly TRBD2 on 6 matching bases. CDR1 is SGHRS and CDR2 is YFSETQ in the germline V gene. The CDR3 has 15 amino acids. V was pared by 4 bases and J by 2 bases, with 14 bases between. Here the CDR3 reads CASSPQAGPTDTQYF. DNA of the CDR3: TGCGCCAGCAGCCCCCAGGCGGGACCCACAGATACGCAGTATTTT. Variable domain in full (rest from reference TRBV5-1 and TRBJ2-3): KAGVTQTPRYLIKTRGQQVTLSCSPISGHRSVSWYQQTPGQGLQFLFEYFSETQRNKGNFPGRFSGRQFSNSRSEMNVSTLELGDSALYLCASSPQAGPTDTQYFGPGTRLTVL.

This clonotype was recorded a few times. At one of its ends the junction is not consistent with the germline gene, which may arise from a read error. The rearrangement uses TRBV4-2 and TRBJ2-7; 13 positions match TRBD2. The CDR3 sequence is 16 residues long. Germline V gene lookup returns CDR1 LGHNA and CDR2 YNFKEQ. The CDR3 region has the DNA TGTGCCAGCAGCAAAGAACTAGCGGGGGGGGTGGACGAGCAGTACTTC. It specifies CASSKELAGGVDEQYF.

The chain has TRBV2 and TRBJ2-7; the D gene is possibly TRBD1 (5 bases). This CDR3 comprises 12 residues. Germline CDR1 is SNHLY and CDR2 is FYNNEI. The V and J ends lost 7 bases and 4 bases respectively, with 11 bases between them. CDR3 region: CASTDSAYEQYF. The DNA of the CDR3 is TGTGCCAGCACCGACAGCGCTTACGAGCAGTACTTC.

The sample holds a few counts of this clonotype. The V call is TRBV28, the J call TRBJ2-5; tentative D call: TRBD1 (5 bases). Germline CDR1 reads MDHEN; CDR2 reads SYDVKM. Trimming left V 7 bases short and J 0 bases short, with 9 bases between. The CDR3 extends over 13 amino acids. This CDR3 is CASTDSNQETQYF. The CDR3 DNA reads as TGTGCCAGCACTGACAGCAACCAAGAGACCCAGTACTTC.

This clonotype appeared a few times. V usage is TRBV9 and J usage is TRBJ2-1; no clear D. V shed 7 bases and J shed 8 bases, with 10 bases lying between them. The germline gives CDR1 SGDLS, CDR2 YYNGEE. The CDR3 totals 11 residues. The CDR3 sequence: CASRGAHEQFF. The CDR3 bases are TGTGCCAGCCGTGGCGCCCATGAGCAGTTCTTC.

Points on this clonotype: A much larger clone is a single base away; this may be a read error. This CDR3 is missing its conserved last phenylalanine or tryptophan, likely due to a read error. The chain joins TRBV11-2 to TRBJ2-5, with D possibly being TRBD1 or TRBD2 (5 bases each). The V end lost 0 bases, the J end lost 5 bases, and 7 bases lay between the germline ends. The CDR3 length is 13 residues. Germline values: CDR1 SGHAT, CDR2 FQNNGV. The CDR3 spells CASSLDWGETQYC. The CDR3 nucleotides read TGTGCCAGCAGCTTAGATTGGGGGGAGACCCAGTACTGC.

This clonotype was seen more than once but under ten times. The rearrangement links TRBV20-1 to TRBJ2-7; TRBD1 agrees at 7 bases. Trimming removed 5 bases from V and 4 bases from J; junction bases left unmatched: 17. The CDR3 sequence is 16 residues long. CDR1 and CDR2 from the germline V gene are DFQATT and SNEGSKA (reference sequence). The CDR3 sequence is CSASLKTGPLHYEQYF. The DNA of the CDR3 is TGCAGTGCTTCCCTCAAGACAGGGCCCCTCCATTACGAGCAGTACTTC.

The chain joins TRBV29-1 to TRBJ1-4; 8 bases map to TRBD1. The CDR3 runs 13 residues. After removal of 3 bases from V and 8 bases from J, the junction contained 5 bases not matched to a gene. Per the germline V gene, CDR1 is SQVTM and CDR2 is ANQGSEA. The CDR3 region has the DNA TGCAGCGTTGAGGGACAGGAGGGAGAAAAACTGTTTTTT. Translation gives CSVEGQEGEKLFF.

Regarding this clonotype: At one of its ends the junction is not consistent with the germline gene, which may arise from a read error. The J gene is TRBJ2-1, the V gene TRBV6-5; TRBD2 matches at 13 bases. Germline V gene data show CDR1 as MNHEY and CDR2 as SVGAGI. This CDR3 contains 16 residues. The CDR3 region is CARSYSGTSGINEQFF. The CDR3 DNA is TGTGCCCGCAGTTACTCCGGGACTAGCGGGATCAATGAGCAGTTCTTC.